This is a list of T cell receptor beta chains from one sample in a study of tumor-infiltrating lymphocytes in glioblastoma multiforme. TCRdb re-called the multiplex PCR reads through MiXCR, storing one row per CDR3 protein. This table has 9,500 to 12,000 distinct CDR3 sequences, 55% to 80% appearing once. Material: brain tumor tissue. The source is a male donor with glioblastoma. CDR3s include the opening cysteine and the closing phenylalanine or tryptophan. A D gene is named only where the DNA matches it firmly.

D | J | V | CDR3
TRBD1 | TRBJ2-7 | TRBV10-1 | CASSERGQGVPYEQYF
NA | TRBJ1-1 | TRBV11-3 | CASRGRIYTEAFF
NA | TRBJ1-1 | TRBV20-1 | CSARDRGGLGYEAFF
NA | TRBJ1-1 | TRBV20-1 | CSASRTGEGYTEAFF
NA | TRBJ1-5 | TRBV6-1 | CATSMEVSNQPQHF
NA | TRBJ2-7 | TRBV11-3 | CASSLFASSYEQYF
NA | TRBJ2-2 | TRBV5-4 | CASSLGKNRNIGELFF
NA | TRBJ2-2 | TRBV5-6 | CASSLADRFDTGSCFF
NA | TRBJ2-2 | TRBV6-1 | CASSRDPLTGELFF
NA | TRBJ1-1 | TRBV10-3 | CAIRVKVQGFGFDTEAFF
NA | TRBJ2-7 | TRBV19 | CATLGQRGEQYF
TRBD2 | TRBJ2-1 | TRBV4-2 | CASSQGATSWNREQFF
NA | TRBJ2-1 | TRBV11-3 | CVSSLVPDDQLF
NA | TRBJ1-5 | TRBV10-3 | CAISESGGGPSNQPQHF
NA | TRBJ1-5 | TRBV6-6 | CASSYGGGQPQHF
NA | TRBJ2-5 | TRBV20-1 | CSVVAIGNRETQNF